This T cell receptor (beta chain) emerged from a study of T cell responses to AZD1222 COVID-19 vaccine. About this clone: Its antigen remains unidentified.

Germline CDR1 and CDR2: MDHEN and SYDVKM. The CDR3 is 11 residues long. V lost 7 bases, J lost 5 bases, and 8 bases lay in between. Profiling relied on immunoSEQ multiplex PCR, and the TCRdb table lists in-frame clones only, not all of them. The sample carries 85,000 to 130,000 clones, about 83% recorded once. Whole-study findings and limits: Just a handful of people given AZD1222 tested seropositive at baseline.

This chain joins TRBV28 and TRBJ2-5, with D uncertain. The specimen was peripheral blood, collected on day 0 of AZD1222 vaccination. The origin of this receptor is an adult in good health. CDR3 loop: CASTSTETQYF. The CDR3 DNA reads TGTGCCAGCACGAGTACGGAGACCCAGTACTTC.